This T cell receptor beta chain appears in the sequencing data of a study of T cells in Graves' hyperthyroidism and ophthalmopathy. Study findings and constraints: Classification by a 13 V-J model distinguished ophthalmopathy from stable hyperthyroidism.

The investigators amplified TCR beta CDR3 regions from RNA transcripts. Researchers ran a first-round RT-PCR on the TCR CDR3 using the HTBI primer set. TCRdb reprocessed the multiplex PCR reads via MiXCR and lists one record per CDR3 protein. The table records around 250,000 distinct CDR3 sequences, less than 20% of them present only once. Points on this clonotype: Its antigen is still unknown.

The source material was blood. The sequence derives from a woman between 18 and 29 years old with Graves' ophthalmopathy.

CDR3 amino acids: CASSLASGPKVELFF. The CDR3 DNA reads TGTGCCAGCAGCTTGGCGTCAGGGCCCAAAGTGGAACTGTTTTTT. V usage is TRBV5-6 and J usage is TRBJ1-4; TRBD1 is a possible D gene (5 bases). CDR1 is SGHDT, CDR2 YYEEEE, per germline. The CDR3 extends over 15 amino acids. V dropped 0 bases and J dropped 12 bases, with 18 bases sitting between them.